These 27 T cell receptor beta chains originate from one sample sequenced in a study of blood T cell repertoires in COVID-19. TCRdb's copy holds only in-frame clones and misses some; the assay was immunoSEQ multiplex PCR. The data hold about 230,000 clones, with over 75% observed a single time. The source material was PBMCs or T cells enriched from blood (not recorded which). The receptors were gathered from a man between 18 and 29 years old who had recovered from COVID-19.

The chain joins TRBV23-1 to TRBJ1-1, with no clear D. Being an ORF, TRBV23-1 has a function that is uncertain. The CDR3 totals 9 residues. V was cut by 4 bases and J by 9 bases, with 3 bases left in between. DNA for the CDR3: TGCGCCAGCAGTCCTAAAGCTTTCTTT. Translated: CASSPKAFF.

The rearrangement links TRBV18 to TRBJ2-1; D remains unclear. With 0 bases removed from V and 6 bases from J, the gap between germline ends came to 6 bases. CDR3 length: 13 amino acids. Per germline, CDR1 KGHSH and CDR2 LQKENI. The CDR3 loop is CASSPPAGNEQFF. The CDR3 DNA sequence: TGTGCCAGCTCACCACCCGCAGGCAATGAGCAGTTCTTC.

This CDR3 reads CATTPEANYGYTF. Written as DNA, the CDR3 is TGTGCCACGACGCCGGAGGCTAACTATGGCTACACCTTC. The chain carries TRBV10-3 and TRBJ1-2; D remains ambiguous. Deletions cut 10 bases from V and 0 bases from J, with 12 bases between. CDR1 is ENHRY and CDR2 is SYGVKD in the germline V gene. The CDR3 runs 13 residues.

The chain employs TRBV30 and TRBJ2-1, with D maybe TRBD2 (5 bases). There are 12 residues in the CDR3. Germline CDR1 and CDR2: GTSNPN and SVGIG (reference sequence). The chain's CDR3 is CARGGVASEQFF. The CDR3 nucleotides are TGTGCACGGGGTGGCGTTGCGAGCGAGCAGTTCTTC.

On this clone itself: The same CDR3 is also encoded by other DNA sequences in this sample. The chain joins TRBV6-5 to TRBJ2-7; tentative D call: TRBD1 (6 bases). V lost 5 bases and J 2 bases, leaving 10 bases between the germline ends. Germline loops: CDR1 MNHEY, CDR2 SVGAGI. The CDR3 is 13 amino acids. This CDR3 reads CASSPGQTYEQYF. Here the CDR3 DNA reads TGTGCCAGCAGTCCCGGACAGACCTACGAGCAGTACTTC.

The genes are TRBV30 and TRBJ1-1, with D tentatively TRBD1 (6 bases). The CDR3 sequence is 12 residues long. V lost 4 bases and J 7 bases, leaving 13 bases between the germline ends. In germline, CDR1 is GTSNPN, CDR2 SVGIG (reference sequence). The CDR3: CAWMTGQIEAFF. The CDR3 DNA reads TGTGCCTGGATGACAGGCCAGATTGAAGCTTTCTTT.

Only one count was recorded for this clone. The chain is built from TRBV7-2 and TRBJ2-2; 8 bases line up with TRBD2. The V gene end was trimmed by 1 base and the J gene end by 4 bases; junction bases not matched to a gene: 2. Germline CDR1 reads SGHTA; CDR2 reads FQGNSA. This CDR3 is built from 15 residues. CDR3 region: CASSLGGGTTGELFF. CDR3 nucleotide sequence: TGTGCCAGCAGCTTAGGCGGGGGGACCACCGGGGAGCTGTTTTTT.

The chain combines TRBV6-5 with TRBJ1-3; unclear D gene. CDR1 is MNHEY, CDR2 SVGAGI, per germline. V lost 7 bases and J 2 bases, leaving 6 bases between the germline ends. The CDR3 covers 12 residues. CDR3 sequence reads: CASMATGNTIYF. The CDR3 DNA is TGTGCCAGCATGGCCACTGGAAACACCATATATTTT.

The V call is TRBV19, the J call TRBJ1-2, with 7 nucleotides matching TRBD1. The CDR3 extends over 16 amino acids. Germline lookup yields CDR1 LNHDA and CDR2 SQIVND (reference sequence). The junction had 17 bases not matched to a gene; V was cut back by 5 bases and J by 8 bases. The CDR3 DNA reads TGTGCCAGTAGTTCAGAGGGACAGAAGCCCCGCGGCGGCTACACCTTC. This codes for CASSSEGQKPRGGYTF.

This sequence joins TRBV12-5 and TRBJ2-6, with TRBD1 identical over 8 bases. The germline V gene has CDR1 LGHNT and CDR2 FRNRAP. J lost 0 bases, V lost 6 bases, and 10 bases had no gene match. CDR3 length equals 18 residues. This chain's CDR3 is CASGKGQAVDSGANVLTF. In DNA form, the CDR3 reads TGTGCTAGTGGGAAGGGACAGGCTGTTGACTCTGGGGCCAACGTCCTGACTTTC.

This chain joins TRBV28 and TRBJ2-7, with 9 bases fitting TRBD1. The CDR3 spans 15 residues. Germline V gene lookup returns CDR1 MDHEN and CDR2 SYDVKM. The V gene end was trimmed by 3 bases and the J gene end by 4 bases; junction bases not matched to a gene: 7. CDR3 nucleotides: TGTGCCAGCAGTTTCCAAGGGACAGGGAGGTACGAGCAGTACTTC. This encodes CASSFQGTGRYEQYF.

The V and J genes are TRBV15 and TRBJ2-5; 7 nucleotides match TRBD2. The CDR3 spans 16 residues. V trimming: 1 base; J trimming: 5 bases; junction bases outside the gene matches: 10. Looked up from germline, CDR1 is LNHNV and CDR2 is YYDKDF (reference sequence). This chain's CDR3 is CATSRGGGMRGETQYF. The CDR3 bases are TGTGCCACCAGCAGAGGGGGGGGGATGCGCGGGGAGACCCAGTACTTC.

The genes are TRBV12-3 or TRBV12-4 and TRBJ1-1; D is unresolved. This CDR3 spans 13 amino acids. V was clipped by 2 bases and J by 0 bases, with 4 bases between them. The CDR3 DNA follows: TGTGCCAGCAGTTTACCGGTGAACACTGAAGCTTTCTTT. Its protein product is CASSLPVNTEAFF.

This chain uses TRBV28 with TRBJ2-5, with D possibly TRBD1 on 5 matching bases. V dropped 7 bases and J dropped 5 bases, with 20 bases sitting between them. This CDR3 contains 15 residues. Germline V gives CDR1 MDHEN, CDR2 SYDVKM. The CDR3 loop reads CASTQRLGRQETQYF. CDR3 DNA sequence: TGTGCCAGCACCCAGAGGTTGGGGCGTCAGGAGACCCAGTACTTC.

The genes are TRBV6-5 and TRBJ1-2; the D gene is possibly TRBD1 (5 bases). The germline V and J ends were trimmed by 2 bases and 2 bases, with 9 bases remaining between them. CDR3 length: 14 amino acids. Germline assignment: CDR1 MNHEY and CDR2 SVGAGI. CDR3 loop: CASSYDRQNYGYTF. The CDR3 DNA follows: TGTGCCAGCAGTTACGATCGACAGAACTATGGCTACACCTTC.

The V call is TRBV19, the J call TRBJ2-1; 13 bases are a match to TRBD2. The CDR3 covers 20 residues. Germline V gene lookup returns CDR1 LNHDA and CDR2 SQIVND (reference sequence). The ends lost 5 bases at V and 0 bases at J; junction bases unmatched: 13. In DNA, the CDR3 is TGTGCCAGTAGTCTTCCGGGACTAGCGGGACCATCGAGCTCCTACAATGAGCAGTTCTTC. This encodes CASSLPGLAGPSSSYNEQFF.

This clone showed up just a few times. V usage is TRBV19 and J usage is TRBJ1-2; D might be TRBD1 (6 bases). The V end was cut by 5 bases, the J end by 4 bases, with 17 bases between. Germline loops: CDR1 LNHDA, CDR2 SQIVND (reference sequence). The CDR3 extends over 15 amino acids. This chain's CDR3 is CASSASSRGAYGYTF. In DNA form, the CDR3 reads TGTGCCAGTAGTGCTTCGAGTCGGGGGGCCTATGGCTACACCTTC.

This rearrangement joins TRBV21-1 to TRBJ2-1; the table names TRBD2, a call not compared with the DNA. TRBV21-1 is termed a pseudogene. The CDR3 covers 22 residues. The CDR3 is CASSKSYDRDRFLAGGNNEQFF. In nucleotides, the CDR3 is TGTGCCAGCAGCAAAAGCTATGACCGGGACAGGTTTCTAGCGGGAGGTAACAATGAGCAGTTCTTC.

This clone was observed once. V is TRBV10-1 and J is TRBJ2-1, with TRBD2 matching 9 bases. This CDR3 is 16 amino acids long. Germline CDR1 and CDR2: WNHNN and SYGVQD (reference sequence). The trim removed 5 bases at V and 0 bases at J, leaving 5 bases unmatched. The CDR3 DNA follows: TGCGCCAGCAGTTCATATAGCGGGAGCTCCTACAATGAGCAGTTCTTC. Protein: CASSSYSGSSYNEQFF.

The V call is TRBV3-1 (or the pseudogene TRBV3-2), the J call TRBJ2-2; the D gene is possibly TRBD1 (6 bases). The CDR3 contains 15 residues. Germline loops: CDR1 LGHDT, CDR2 YNNKEL (reference sequence). V was clipped by 5 bases and J by 1 base, with 11 bases between them. The CDR3 nucleotides are TGTGCCAGCAGCTCCCGGGACATGAACACCGGGGAGCTGTTTTTT. Translated, it gives CASSSRDMNTGELFF.

The J gene is TRBJ2-1, the V gene TRBV7-9; no reliable D call. Germline assignment: CDR1 SEHNR and CDR2 FQNEAQ (reference sequence). The CDR3 extends over 13 amino acids. Trimming removed 5 bases from V and 5 bases from J, with 10 bases in between. Written as DNA, the CDR3 is TGTGCCAGCAGCCGTCCCCCCCACAATGAGCAGTTCTTC. This encodes CASSRPPHNEQFF.

The rearrangement uses TRBV3-1 (or the pseudogene TRBV3-2) and TRBJ2-1; 9 bases match TRBD2. The V and J ends lost 4 bases and 9 bases, in that order; junction bases with no gene match: 7. Germline-derived CDR1 and CDR2 are LGHDT and YNNKEL (reference sequence). This CDR3 is 14 amino acids long. The CDR3 bases are TGTGCCAGCAGCCTCGATAGCGGGAGAGGTGAGCAGTTCTTC. It is translated as CASSLDSGRGEQFF.

The J gene is TRBJ2-7, the V gene TRBV30; D perhaps matches TRBD1 (5 bases). The CDR3 contains 14 residues. V lost 0 bases to trimming and J lost 0 bases, with 9 bases between them. Germline V gene data show CDR1 as GTSNPN and CDR2 as SVGIG (reference sequence). CDR3 DNA sequence: TGTGCCTGGAGTGTATGGGGCGTCTCCTACGAGCAGTACTTC. Translated, it gives CAWSVWGVSYEQYF.

This chain uses TRBV5-1 with TRBJ1-1, with 8 positions matching TRBD1. Unmatched junction bases numbered 8, after V lost 0 bases and J lost 1 base. The CDR3 runs to 17 residues. Per germline, CDR1 SGHRS and CDR2 YFSETQ. CDR3 nucleotides: TGCGCCAGCAGCTTGGCCCCCGGACAGGGTCCGAACACTGAAGCTTTCTTT. This translates into CASSLAPGQGPNTEAFF.

The chain joins TRBV6-5 to TRBJ1-4, with D perhaps matching TRBD1 (6 bases). The germline V gene has CDR1 MNHEY and CDR2 SVGAGI. The CDR3 consists of 16 residues. The ends were cut back, 1 base at V and 0 bases at J, with 9 bases in the middle. The CDR3 sequence is CASSYFGDTTNEKLFF. CDR3 DNA sequence: TGTGCCAGCAGTTACTTCGGGGACACAACTAATGAAAAACTGTTTTTT.

The CDR3 DNA is TGTGCCAGCAGTGAATTGATGACAGGCTACAATGAGCAGTTCTTC. Translated: CASSELMTGYNEQFF. This chain connects TRBV2 to TRBJ2-1, with a tentative D call TRBD1 (6 bases). Deletions cut 2 bases from V and 3 bases from J, with 11 bases between. The CDR3 runs 15 residues. CDR1 is SNHLY and CDR2 is FYNNEI in the germline V gene. Using reference TRBV2 and TRBJ2-1 for the parts outside the CDR3, the full variable domain is EPEVTQTPSHQVTQMGQEVILRCVPISNHLYFYWYRQILGQKVEFLVSFYNNEISEKSEIFDDQFSVERPDGSNFTLKIRSTKLEDSAMYFCASSELMTGYNEQFFGPGTRLTVL.

The chain links TRBV20-1 to TRBJ2-3; 11 bases align to TRBD2. This CDR3 contains 14 residues. The V gene's germline CDR1 is DFQATT and CDR2 SNEGSKA (reference sequence). V shed 3 bases and J 5 bases; nucleotides not matched to a gene: 4. CDR3 loop: CSASLGTSGDTQYF. The CDR3 DNA follows: TGCAGTGCTAGTCTCGGGACTAGCGGAGATACGCAGTATTTT.